Below are 30 T cell receptor beta chains sequenced from a single sample in a study of blood T cells in healthy people across ages. A second PCR of roughly 7 to 11 cycles used a sample-barcoded 5' primer and a J-beta primer mix. TCRdb re-called the 5' RACE reads with MiXCR, one entry per CDR3 protein. The table lists around 1,800,000 distinct CDR3 sequences, more than 35% of them singletons. The sequenced sample was blood. These receptors all stem from a human donor in good health.

Details on this clonotype: One base away lies a much larger clone, so this may be a sequencing read error. V is TRBV4-3 and J is TRBJ2-6, with 8 bases matching TRBD2. This CDR3 spans 18 amino acids. Germline CDR1 reads LGHNA; CDR2 reads YSLEER. The CDR3 is CASSQDLVREGEANVRTF. The CDR3 nucleotides are TGCGCCAGCAGCCAAGATCTAGTACGGGAGGGTGAGGCCAACGTCCGGACTTTC.

This chain links TRBV12-5 with TRBJ2-3; D is perhaps TRBD1 (6 bases). From germline, CDR1 is LGHNT and CDR2 FRNRAP. The CDR3 sequence is 17 residues long. Trimming shortened V by 2 bases and J by 0 bases, and 15 bases separated the two germline ends. CDR3 sequence: CASGLRPGASSTDTQYF. CDR3 nucleotide sequence: TGTGCTAGTGGTTTGAGACCAGGGGCATCTAGCACAGATACGCAGTATTTT.

The rearrangement links TRBV15 to TRBJ2-5; D is unresolved. The V end was cut by 4 bases, the J end by 3 bases, with 9 bases between. The germline gives CDR1 LNHNV, CDR2 YYDKDF (reference sequence). The CDR3 totals 13 residues. CDR3: CATSTMRKETQYF. CDR3 in DNA: TGTGCCACCAGCACTATGAGAAAAGAGACCCAGTACTTC.

This clonotype was found a few times. The gene calls are TRBV7-8 and TRBJ2-3, with D perhaps TRBD1 (6 bases). The CDR3 contains 14 residues. The V end was cut by 5 bases, the J end by 2 bases, with 11 bases between. Germline V CDR1 and CDR2: SGHVS, FQNEAQ. CDR3 DNA: TGTGCCAGCAGCCGCACAGGGATCACAGATACGCAGTATTTT. It codes for CASSRTGITDTQYF.

The chain combines TRBV11-2 with TRBJ2-7; 9 nucleotides agree with TRBD1. TRBJ2-5 explains the end of the DNA better; the J call may be wrong. Looked up from germline, CDR1 is SGHAT and CDR2 is FQNNGV. There are 15 residues in the CDR3. Here the CDR3 reads CASSWGQGRSGTQYF. For the CDR3, the DNA is TGTGCCAGCAGCTGGGGACAGGGAAGGTCAGGGACCCAGTACTTC.

This clonotype has more than one count but fewer than ten. In nucleotides, the CDR3 is TGCAGTGCTAGTCCCCCCGACAGGGGAGTAGGGGAGCAGTACTTC. Its protein product is CSASPPDRGVGEQYF. V gene TRBV20-1 combines with J gene TRBJ2-7, with 8 positions matching TRBD1. V dropped 3 bases and J dropped 7; count of bases not matched to a gene: 14. Germline V CDR1 and CDR2: DFQATT, SNEGSKA (reference sequence). The CDR3 has 15 amino acids.

On this clonotype: Compared with germline, one end of the junction differs, possibly owing to a read error. This chain connects TRBV11-2 to TRBJ1-4, with D possibly being TRBD1 (6 bases). Germline CDR1 reads SGHAT; CDR2 reads FQNNGV. The CDR3 totals 15 residues. CDR3 sequence (DNA): TGTGCCGGCAGCTTAGTGGGGGCCATTGGTGAAAAACTGTTTTTT. Residues: CAGSLVGAIGEKLFF.

The chain recombines TRBV29-1 with TRBJ2-3, with D maybe TRBD2 (7 bases). CDR1 and CDR2 from the germline V gene are SQVTM and ANQGSEA. Trimming stripped 3 bases from V and 4 bases from J, with 17 bases between. The CDR3 runs 15 residues. CDR3 amino acids: CSVDGGGGKSDTQYF. As DNA, the CDR3 is TGCAGCGTTGATGGAGGGGGGGGGAAATCAGATACGCAGTATTTT.

This clonotype was picked up a small number of times. The CDR3 DNA reads as TGCAGTGCTGAGGGCGGGACACCCTACAATGAGCAGTACTTC. Residues: CSAEGGTPYNEQYF. V and J are TRBV20-1 and TRBJ2-1; either TRBD1 or TRBD2 may fit D (6 bases each). The J call may be in error: the DNA end matches TRBJ2-7 better. The CDR3 sequence is 14 residues long. Germline V gene sequence: CDR1 DFQATT, CDR2 SNEGSKA (reference sequence).

Points on this clonotype: A read error may produce the germline difference seen at one junction end. The gene calls are TRBV20-1 and TRBJ2-3; D possibly uses TRBD1 or TRBD2 (5 bases each). Germline V CDR1 and CDR2: DFQATT, SNEGSKA (reference sequence). CDR3 length: 13 amino acids. The CDR3 spells CSARGDPTDTQDF. The CDR3 nucleotides read TGCAGTGCTAGAGGGGACCCCACAGATACGCAGGATTTT.

This chain joins TRBV5-1 and TRBJ2-3; 9 bases map to TRBD2. Trimming cost V 0 bases and J 5 bases; bases outside gene matches: 10. Germline loops: CDR1 SGHRS, CDR2 YFSETQ. This CDR3 is built from 17 residues. The CDR3 sequence: CASSLGSGAGGRDTQYF. The CDR3 DNA reads TGCGCCAGCAGCTTGGGGAGTGGAGCGGGGGGACGAGATACGCAGTATTTT. The whole variable domain, filled in from reference TRBV5-1 and TRBJ2-3, reads KAGVTQTPRYLIKTRGQQVTLSCSPISGHRSVSWYQQTPGQGLQFLFEYFSETQRNKGNFPGRFSGRQFSNSRSEMNVSTLELGDSALYLCASSLGSGAGGRDTQYFGPGTRLTVL.

This chain connects TRBV12-3 or TRBV12-4 to TRBJ1-5; TRBD1 matches at 9 bases. V trimming: 9 bases; J trimming: 9 bases; junction bases outside the gene matches: 12. The CDR3 has 14 amino acids. The CDR3 spells CASTRTGDSGPQHF. The CDR3 DNA follows: TGTGCCAGTACTAGGACAGGGGATTCCGGGCCCCAGCATTTT.

The chain joins TRBV6-6 to TRBJ2-3; 10 bases align to TRBD2. Germline V gene data show CDR1 as MNHNY and CDR2 as SVGAGI (reference sequence). V trimming: 6 bases; J trimming: 0 bases; junction bases outside the gene matches: 6. CDR3 length: 16 amino acids. The CDR3 protein is CASRPTSGASTDTQYF. CDR3 coding DNA: TGTGCCAGCAGACCCACTAGCGGGGCTAGCACAGATACGCAGTATTTT.

J is TRBJ1-1 and V is TRBV7-2, with D unresolved. Trimming took off 2 bases at V and 2 bases at J, with 15 bases between the two ends. The CDR3 spans 16 residues. The germline gives CDR1 SGHTA, CDR2 FQGNSA. The CDR3 nucleotides are TGTGCCAGCAGCTTACATGCGCTTGCCAGAAACACTGAAGCTTTCTTT. As protein: CASSLHALARNTEAFF. Complete variable domain (other parts from reference TRBV7-2 and TRBJ1-1): GAGVSQSPSNKVTEKGKDVELRCDPISGHTALYWYRQSLGQGLEFLIYFQGNSAPDKSGLPSDRFSAERTGGSVSTLTIQRTQQEDSAVYLCASSLHALARNTEAFFGQGTRLTVV.

The chain combines TRBV7-9 with TRBJ1-1; TRBD1 is a possible D gene (5 bases). CDR3 length: 13 amino acids. V gave up 1 base and J gave up 6 bases, with 9 bases separating them. Germline V gene sequence: CDR1 SEHNR, CDR2 FQNEAQ (reference sequence). The CDR3 coding sequence is TGTGCCAGCAGCTTAGGCAGGGATTCTGAAGCTTTCTTT. It encodes CASSLGRDSEAFF.

The sample holds a few counts of this clonotype. The chain uses TRBV7-2 and TRBJ1-5; TRBD1 agrees at 7 bases. This CDR3 is built from 15 residues. CDR1 and CDR2 from the germline V gene are SGHTA and FQGNSA. J lost 5 bases, V lost 1 base, and 5 bases had no gene match. In DNA, the CDR3 is TGTGCCAGCAGCTTAGTTGGGACAGAACATCAGCCCCAGCATTTT. It yields the protein CASSLVGTEHQPQHF.

The rearrangement links TRBV11-2 to TRBJ2-7; either TRBD1 or TRBD2 may supply D (5 bases each). The V end lost 4 bases, the J end lost 6 bases, and 22 bases lay between the germline ends. This CDR3 contains 16 residues. Germline loops: CDR1 SGHAT, CDR2 FQNNGV. CDR3 sequence: CASSSRGVREETEQYF. CDR3 coding DNA: TGTGCCAGCAGCTCACGAGGGGTACGAGAGGAGACCGAGCAGTACTTC.

This clonotype came up a few times. The chain employs TRBV6-5 and TRBJ1-2, with a tentative D call TRBD1 (6 bases). V was clipped by 4 bases and J by 3 bases, with 12 bases between them. Germline V gene sequence: CDR1 MNHEY, CDR2 SVGAGI. The CDR3 loop spans 14 amino acids. Written as DNA, the CDR3 is TGTGCCAGCAGTTTCTTGGACAGATACTATGGCTACACCTTC. The encoded protein is CASSFLDRYYGYTF.

This clonotype was detected many times. An end of the junction does not agree with germline; a read error may underlie this. The rearrangement uses TRBV12-3 or TRBV12-4 and TRBJ1-2, with 11 nucleotides matching TRBD1. The CDR3 runs 14 residues. The CDR3 sequence: CASSFGTGGYGYTF. The CDR3 DNA reads as TGCGCCAGCAGCTTCGGGACAGGGGGGTATGGCTACACCTTC.

The chain has TRBV4-1 and TRBJ1-1; maybe TRBD1 (6 bases). Germline CDR1 reads MGHRA; CDR2 reads YSYEKL. CDR3 size: 15 residues. The germline V and J ends were trimmed by 5 bases and 5 bases, with 18 bases remaining between them. The CDR3 coding sequence is TGCGCCAGCAGCTGGATGCGGGGGGCGGATACTGAAGCTTTCTTT. Residues: CASSWMRGADTEAFF.

This clonotype was seen a handful of times. This rearrangement joins TRBV27 to TRBJ2-1, with D uncertain. V lost 3 bases and J lost 11, with 14 bases in between. This CDR3 has 13 amino acids. CDR1 MNHEY and CDR2 SMNVEV come from the germline V gene (reference sequence). The CDR3 DNA reads TGTGCCAGCAGTTTTATCGCCCAGCAGAAGCAGTTCTTC. Translated, it gives CASSFIAQQKQFF.

This clonotype occurred a few times. The V gene is TRBV6-5, the J gene TRBJ2-3; the match to TRBD1 covers 8 bases. The V gene end was trimmed by 6 bases and the J gene end by 3 bases; junction bases not matched to a gene: 11. In germline, CDR1 is MNHEY, CDR2 SVGAGI. CDR3 length equals 16 residues. The CDR3 bases are TGTGCCAGCAGACAGACAGGGGTCGCAAGTACAGATACGCAGTATTTT. It yields the protein CASRQTGVASTDTQYF.

In its sample, this clonotype was seen a few times. This chain uses TRBV4-3 with TRBJ2-7; 9 positions agree with TRBD1. The CDR3 extends over 16 amino acids. V shed 4 bases and J 3 bases; nucleotides not matched to a gene: 10. Germline V CDR1 and CDR2: LGHNA, YSLEER. The DNA for the CDR3 is TGCGCCAGCAGCCCCCGCTACGGGACAGGGAACTACGAGCAGTACTTC. It is translated as CASSPRYGTGNYEQYF.

This chain uses TRBV9 with TRBJ1-2; maybe TRBD1 (6 bases). The CDR3 runs 13 residues. The V and J ends lost 0 bases and 6 bases respectively, with 9 bases between them. The V gene's germline CDR1 is SGDLS and CDR2 YYNGEE. CDR3 DNA sequence: TGTGCCAGCAGCGTAGTGGGGGCGGATGGCTACACCTTC. It encodes CASSVVGADGYTF.

The table lists this clonotype with a few counts. The chain couples TRBV4-3 to TRBJ1-2, with D unresolved. Trimming cost V 0 bases and J 2 bases, with 19 bases left between them. Germline CDR1 reads LGHNA; CDR2 reads YSLEER. The CDR3 covers 18 residues. The CDR3: CASSQDRPRRGRNYGYTF. The CDR3 DNA follows: TGCGCCAGCAGCCAAGACCGCCCCCGACGAGGGCGAAACTATGGCTACACCTTC.

This clonotype was observed a few times. The J gene is TRBJ2-5, the V gene TRBV7-2; D is uncertain. There are 16 residues in the CDR3. V lost 5 bases and J lost 5, with 21 bases in between. Germline assignment: CDR1 SGHTA and CDR2 FQGNSA. CDR3 protein: CASSPHWALNGETQYF. DNA of the CDR3: TGTGCCAGCAGCCCACATTGGGCTTTAAATGGGGAGACCCAGTACTTC.

At least ten counts were recorded for this clonotype. The J gene is TRBJ2-7, the V gene TRBV28; 9 positions agree with TRBD2. CDR1 and CDR2 from the germline V gene are MDHEN and SYDVKM. V lost 6 bases and J lost 1; bases outside the gene matches: 1. CDR3 length equals 13 residues. The DNA for the CDR3 is TGTGCCAGCAGGCGGGGGGGTTCCTACGAGCAGTACTTC. As protein: CASRRGGSYEQYF.

This clonotype was picked up a small number of times. The gene calls are TRBV5-5 and TRBJ2-3; TRBD2 matches 12 bases. The CDR3 is 18 amino acids. The V segment lost 0 bases and the J segment 0 bases; nucleotides outside the gene matches: 5. In germline, CDR1 is SGHKS, CDR2 YYEKEE (reference sequence). The CDR3 reads CASSLVSSGGVSTDTQYF. DNA for the CDR3: TGTGCCAGCAGCTTGGTGTCTAGCGGGGGGGTTAGCACAGATACGCAGTATTTT.

This chain connects TRBV4-2 to TRBJ2-4, with TRBD2 matching over 8 bases. The J call is doubtful: the DNA matches TRBJ2-7 better. The CDR3 sequence is 15 residues long. CDR1 is LGHNA and CDR2 is YNFKEQ in the germline V gene. CDR3 in amino acids: CASSHLSGGPYEQYF. CDR3 nucleotide sequence: TGTGCCAGCAGCCATCTGAGCGGGGGACCCTACGAGCAGTACTTC.

This clonotype turned up a few times. This rearrangement joins TRBV6-2 or TRBV6-3 to TRBJ2-7, with unresolved D. Gene TRBJ2-5 matches the end of the DNA better, so the J call may be wrong. The germline CDR1 and CDR2 sequences are MNHEY and SVGEGT. The CDR3 sequence is 14 residues long. CDR3 nucleotide sequence: TGTGCCAGCCTCGCCGGACGCCGGGTAGAGACCCAGTACTTC. It is translated as CASLAGRRVETQYF.